These 10 T cell receptor beta chains were sequenced from one sample in a study of cytomegalovirus exposure and HLA in healthy donors. The PCR was carried out with 60 Vbeta primers and 13 Jbeta primers. TCRdb keeps only in-frame clones here, not all; method: immunoSEQ multiplex PCR. In all, the sample yields more than 90,000 clones. Sequences were obtained from PBMCs. The receptors stem from a man aged 30 to 45 in good health and CMV-seronegative.

The chain links TRBV4-3 to TRBJ1-2; 11 nucleotides agree with TRBD1. Germline trimming cut 1 base from V and 11 bases from J; bases unmatched to any gene: 15. The V gene's germline CDR1 is LGHNA and CDR2 YSLEER. The CDR3 loop spans 17 amino acids. The CDR3 region is CASSQAPSRTGGVRYTF. CDR3 DNA: TGCGCCAGCAGCCAAGCGCCTTCCCGGACAGGGGGCGTGAGGTACACCTTC.

The gene calls are TRBV19 and TRBJ1-3, with 7 bases fitting TRBD1. J gave up 3 bases and V 5 bases, and 4 bases lay outside the gene matches. Germline CDR1 and CDR2: LNHDA and SQIVND (reference sequence). The CDR3 length is 14 residues. The CDR3 DNA reads as TGTGCCAGTAGTCAGGGGGGCTATGGAAACACCATATATTTT. It encodes CASSQGGYGNTIYF.

The chain combines TRBV21-1 with TRBJ2-7; TRBD1 is taken as the D call from the table, unchecked against the DNA. TRBV21-1 is deemed a pseudogene. This CDR3 has 17 amino acids. In DNA form, the CDR3 reads TGTGCCAGCAGCAAAGGGGGCCGGGACAACAGCTCCTACGAGCAGTACTTC. Translation gives CASSKGGRDNSSYEQYF.

The gene calls are TRBV5-1 and TRBJ1-1; D is perhaps TRBD1 (6 bases). CDR1 SGHRS and CDR2 YFSETQ come from the germline V gene. The CDR3 extends over 15 amino acids. V was clipped by 0 bases and J by 1 base, with 10 bases between them. DNA for the CDR3: TGCGCCAGCAGCTTGGCCCTGGACAGGAACACTGAAGCTTTCTTT. Protein: CASSLALDRNTEAFF. Supplemented by reference TRBV5-1 and TRBJ1-1, the full variable domain reads KAGVTQTPRYLIKTRGQQVTLSCSPISGHRSVSWYQQTPGQGLQFLFEYFSETQRNKGNFPGRFSGRQFSNSRSEMNVSTLELGDSALYLCASSLALDRNTEAFFGQGTRLTVV.

J is TRBJ2-3 and V is TRBV5-1; 8 nucleotides align to TRBD1. This CDR3 spans 15 amino acids. V lost 4 bases, J lost 6 bases, and 10 bases stayed unmatched. Per germline, CDR1 SGHRS and CDR2 YFSETQ. This CDR3 reads CASSPPGQAVDTQYF. The CDR3 bases are TGCGCCAGCAGCCCACCGGGACAGGCCGTCGATACGCAGTATTTT.

The chain links TRBV19 to TRBJ1-1; D not certain. This CDR3 region has 13 residues. V lost 3 bases and J 6 bases, leaving 11 bases between the germline ends. From germline, CDR1 is LNHDA and CDR2 SQIVND (reference sequence). CDR3 bases: TGTGCCAGTAGTATTGACGGAGCGGCTGAAGCTTTCTTT. It is translated as CASSIDGAAEAFF.

DNA of the CDR3: TGCGCCAGCAGCCGGCGGACAGGGACCTGGGACGAGCAGTACTTC. It codes for CASSRRTGTWDEQYF. The V gene is TRBV4-1, the J gene TRBJ2-7, with TRBD1 matching 8 bases. The germline V gene has CDR1 MGHRA and CDR2 YSYEKL. CDR3 length equals 15 residues. After removal of 4 bases from V and 5 bases from J, the junction contained 10 bases not matched to a gene.

The rearrangement uses TRBV7-3 and TRBJ2-7, with D perhaps TRBD1 (6 bases). V shed 1 base and J shed 0 bases, with 13 bases lying between them. This CDR3 has 16 amino acids. CDR1 is SGHTA and CDR2 is FQGTGA in the germline V gene. The CDR3 protein is CASSLRGGRSSYEQYF. CDR3 in DNA: TGTGCCAGCAGCTTAAGAGGGGGACGGAGCTCCTACGAGCAGTACTTC.

This chain joins TRBV7-2 and TRBJ1-5; D possibly corresponds to TRBD1 (5 bases). Trimming shortened V by 5 bases and J by 9 bases, and 26 bases separated the two germline ends. Germline V gene lookup returns CDR1 SGHTA and CDR2 FQGNSA. This CDR3 is 17 amino acids long. The CDR3 bases are TGTGCCAGCAGCCCGGGGGAGGAGGAGGGCCGATATGGGCCCCAGCATTTT. Encoded protein: CASSPGEEEGRYGPQHF.

The rearrangement uses TRBV11-2 and TRBJ1-1; D is unresolved. Per germline, CDR1 SGHAT and CDR2 FQNNGV. Trimming pared 4 bases from V and 2 bases from J, leaving 17 bases between. This CDR3 spans 16 amino acids. CDR3 region: CASSSWKGEDNTEAFF. In DNA form, the CDR3 reads TGTGCCAGCAGCTCCTGGAAGGGAGAAGATAACACTGAAGCTTTCTTT. The variable domain in full, completed from reference TRBV11-2 and TRBJ1-1, reads EAGVAQSPRYKIIEKRQSVAFWCNPISGHATLYWYQQILGQGPKLLIQFQNNGVVDDSQLPKDRFSAERLKGVDSTLKIQPAKLEDSAVYLCASSSWKGEDNTEAFFGQGTRLTVV.